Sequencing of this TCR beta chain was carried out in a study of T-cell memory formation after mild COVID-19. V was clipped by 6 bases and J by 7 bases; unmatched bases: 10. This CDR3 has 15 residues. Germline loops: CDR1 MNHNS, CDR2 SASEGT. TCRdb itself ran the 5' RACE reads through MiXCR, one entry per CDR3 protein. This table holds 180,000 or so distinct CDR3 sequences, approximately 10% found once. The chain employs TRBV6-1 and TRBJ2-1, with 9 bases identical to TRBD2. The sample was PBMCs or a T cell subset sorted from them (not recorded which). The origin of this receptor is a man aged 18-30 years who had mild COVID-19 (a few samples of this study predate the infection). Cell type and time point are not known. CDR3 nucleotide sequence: TGTGCCAGCAGCCGCAGGACTAGCGAGTGGAATGAGCAGTTCTTC. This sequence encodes CASSRRTSEWNEQFF.